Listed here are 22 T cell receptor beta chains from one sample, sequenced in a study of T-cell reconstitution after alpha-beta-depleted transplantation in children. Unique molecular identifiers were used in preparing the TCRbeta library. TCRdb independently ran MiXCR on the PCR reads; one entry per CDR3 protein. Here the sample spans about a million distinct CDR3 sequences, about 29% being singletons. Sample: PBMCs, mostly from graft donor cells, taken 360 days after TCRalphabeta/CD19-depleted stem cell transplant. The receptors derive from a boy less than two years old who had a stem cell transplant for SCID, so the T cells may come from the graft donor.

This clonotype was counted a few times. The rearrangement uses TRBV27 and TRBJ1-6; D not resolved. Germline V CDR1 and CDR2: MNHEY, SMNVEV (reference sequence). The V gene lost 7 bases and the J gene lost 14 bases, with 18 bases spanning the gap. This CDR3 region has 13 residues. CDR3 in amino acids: CASTYGRWGALHF. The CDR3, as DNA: TGTGCCAGCACCTACGGACGATGGGGAGCCCTCCACTTT.

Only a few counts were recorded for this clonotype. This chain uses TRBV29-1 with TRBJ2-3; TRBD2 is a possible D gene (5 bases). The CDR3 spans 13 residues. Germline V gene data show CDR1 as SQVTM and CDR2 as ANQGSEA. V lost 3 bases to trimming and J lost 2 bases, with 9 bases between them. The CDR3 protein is CSVDLAHTDTQYF. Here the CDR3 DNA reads TGCAGCGTTGACCTAGCCCACACAGATACGCAGTATTTT.

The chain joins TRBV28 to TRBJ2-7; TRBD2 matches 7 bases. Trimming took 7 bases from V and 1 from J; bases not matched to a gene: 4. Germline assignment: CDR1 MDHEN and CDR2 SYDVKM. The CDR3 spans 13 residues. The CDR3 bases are TGTGCCAGCACGGGGGGACCGTCCTACGAGCAGTACTTC. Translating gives CASTGGPSYEQYF.

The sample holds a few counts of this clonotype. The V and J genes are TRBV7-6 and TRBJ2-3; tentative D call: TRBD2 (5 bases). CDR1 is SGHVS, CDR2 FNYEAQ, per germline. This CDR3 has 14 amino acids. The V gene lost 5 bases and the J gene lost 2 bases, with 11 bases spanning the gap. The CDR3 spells CASSRRDATDTQYF. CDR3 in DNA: TGTGCCAGCAGCCGACGGGATGCCACAGATACGCAGTATTTT.

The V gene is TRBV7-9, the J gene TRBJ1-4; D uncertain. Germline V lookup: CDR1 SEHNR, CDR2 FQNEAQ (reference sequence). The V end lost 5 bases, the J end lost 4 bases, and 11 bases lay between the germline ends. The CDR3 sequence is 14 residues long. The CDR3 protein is CASSPFPLNEKLFF. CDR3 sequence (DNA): TGTGCCAGCAGCCCCTTTCCTCTTAATGAAAAACTGTTTTTT.

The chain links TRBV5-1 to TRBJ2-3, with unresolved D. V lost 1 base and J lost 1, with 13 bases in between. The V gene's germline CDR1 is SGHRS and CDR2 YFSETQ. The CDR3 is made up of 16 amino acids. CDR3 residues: CASSLLPGPRTDTQYF. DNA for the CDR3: TGCGCCAGCAGCTTGTTACCAGGCCCTCGCACAGATACGCAGTATTTT.

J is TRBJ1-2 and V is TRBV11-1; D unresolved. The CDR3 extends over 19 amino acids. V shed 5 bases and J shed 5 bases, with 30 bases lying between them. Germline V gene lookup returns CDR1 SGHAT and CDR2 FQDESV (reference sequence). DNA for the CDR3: TGTGCCAGCAGCCCTAGACCCCTCCCGGATTCAGGCGGGGAGTATGGCTACACCTTC. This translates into CASSPRPLPDSGGEYGYTF.

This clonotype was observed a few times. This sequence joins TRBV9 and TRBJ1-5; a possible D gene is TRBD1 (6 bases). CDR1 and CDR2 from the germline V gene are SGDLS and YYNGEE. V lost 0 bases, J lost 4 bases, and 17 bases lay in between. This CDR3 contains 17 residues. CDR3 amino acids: CASSVATGGPFNQPQHF. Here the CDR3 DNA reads TGTGCCAGCAGCGTAGCGACAGGCGGCCCCTTTAATCAGCCCCAGCATTTT.

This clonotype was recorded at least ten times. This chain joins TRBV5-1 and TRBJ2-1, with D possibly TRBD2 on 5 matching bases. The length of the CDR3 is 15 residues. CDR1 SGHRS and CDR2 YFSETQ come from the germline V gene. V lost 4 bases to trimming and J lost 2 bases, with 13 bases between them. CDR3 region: CASSRSGGAYNEQFF. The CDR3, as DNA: TGCGCCAGCAGCCGCAGCGGTGGGGCCTACAATGAGCAGTTCTTC. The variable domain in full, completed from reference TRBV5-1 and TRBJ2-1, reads KAGVTQTPRYLIKTRGQQVTLSCSPISGHRSVSWYQQTPGQGLQFLFEYFSETQRNKGNFPGRFSGRQFSNSRSEMNVSTLELGDSALYLCASSRSGGAYNEQFFGPGTRLTVL.

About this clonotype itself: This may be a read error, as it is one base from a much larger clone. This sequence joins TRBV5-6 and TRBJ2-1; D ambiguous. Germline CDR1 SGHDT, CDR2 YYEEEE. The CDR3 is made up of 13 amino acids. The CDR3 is CAISSDIYNEQFF. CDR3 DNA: TGTGCCATCAGCTCCGATATCTACAATGAGCAGTTCTTC.

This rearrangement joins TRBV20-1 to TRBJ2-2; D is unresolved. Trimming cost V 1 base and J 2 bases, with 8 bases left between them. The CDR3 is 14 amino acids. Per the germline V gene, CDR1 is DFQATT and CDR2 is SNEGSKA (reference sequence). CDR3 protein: CSARGDLNTGELFF. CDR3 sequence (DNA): TGCAGTGCTAGAGGTGACTTAAACACCGGGGAGCTGTTTTTT.

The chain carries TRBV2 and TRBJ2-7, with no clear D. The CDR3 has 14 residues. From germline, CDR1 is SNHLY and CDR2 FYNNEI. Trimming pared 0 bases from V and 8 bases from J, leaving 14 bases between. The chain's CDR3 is CASSEATRDEKQYF. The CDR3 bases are TGTGCCAGCAGTGAAGCTACTCGAGACGAAAAGCAGTACTTC.

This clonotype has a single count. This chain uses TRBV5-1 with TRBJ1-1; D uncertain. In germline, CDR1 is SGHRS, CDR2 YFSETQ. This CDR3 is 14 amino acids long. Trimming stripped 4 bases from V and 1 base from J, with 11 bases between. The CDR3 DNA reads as TGCGCCAGCAGCCCGGCCCTGGCGAACACTGAAGCTTTCTTT. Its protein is CASSPALANTEAFF.

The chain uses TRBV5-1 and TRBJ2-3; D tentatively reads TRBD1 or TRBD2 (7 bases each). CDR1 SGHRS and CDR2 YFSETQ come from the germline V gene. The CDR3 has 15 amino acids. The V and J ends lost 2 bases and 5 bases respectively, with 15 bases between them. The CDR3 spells CASSFSTGREDTQYF. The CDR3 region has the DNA TGCGCCAGCAGCTTCTCGACAGGGAGGGAAGATACGCAGTATTTT.

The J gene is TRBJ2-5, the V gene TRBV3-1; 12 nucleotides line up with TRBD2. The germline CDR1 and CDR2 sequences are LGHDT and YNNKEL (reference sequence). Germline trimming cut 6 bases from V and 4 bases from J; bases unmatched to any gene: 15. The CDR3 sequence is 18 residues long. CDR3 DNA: TGTGCCAGCAGTCATTCCCCGTGGACTAGCGGGGTGTCAGAGACCCAGTACTTC. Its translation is CASSHSPWTSGVSETQYF.

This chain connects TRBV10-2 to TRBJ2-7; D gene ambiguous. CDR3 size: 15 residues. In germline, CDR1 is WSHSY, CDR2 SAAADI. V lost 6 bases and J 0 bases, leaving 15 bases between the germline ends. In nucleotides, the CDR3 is TGCGCCAGCAGGGATTTCGGCGGAAGCTCCTACGAGCAGTACTTC. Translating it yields CASRDFGGSSYEQYF.

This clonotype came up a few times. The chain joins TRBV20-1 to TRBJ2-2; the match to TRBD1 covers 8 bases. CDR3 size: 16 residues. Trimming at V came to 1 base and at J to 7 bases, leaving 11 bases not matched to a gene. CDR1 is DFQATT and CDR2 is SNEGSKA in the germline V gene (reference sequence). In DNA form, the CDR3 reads TGCAGTGCTAGAGCTCCAGGCCAGGGGGCGAACGGGGAGCTGTTTTTT. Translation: CSARAPGQGANGELFF.

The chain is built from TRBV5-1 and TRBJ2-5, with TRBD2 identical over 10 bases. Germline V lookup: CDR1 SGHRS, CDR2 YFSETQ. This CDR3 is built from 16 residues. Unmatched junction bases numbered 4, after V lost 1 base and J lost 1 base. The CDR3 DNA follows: TGCGCCAGCAGCTTGCAAGCGGGGGGGCTCCAAGAGACCCAGTACTTC. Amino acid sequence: CASSLQAGGLQETQYF.

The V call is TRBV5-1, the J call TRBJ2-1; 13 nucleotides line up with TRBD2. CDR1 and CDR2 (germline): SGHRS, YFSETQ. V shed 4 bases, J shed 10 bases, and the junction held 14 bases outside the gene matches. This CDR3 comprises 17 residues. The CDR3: CASSTSKLAGGQWEQFF. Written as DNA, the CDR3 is TGCGCCAGCAGCACCTCGAAACTAGCGGGGGGGCAATGGGAGCAGTTCTTC. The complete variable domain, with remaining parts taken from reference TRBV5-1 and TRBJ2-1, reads KAGVTQTPRYLIKTRGQQVTLSCSPISGHRSVSWYQQTPGQGLQFLFEYFSETQRNKGNFPGRFSGRQFSNSRSEMNVSTLELGDSALYLCASSTSKLAGGQWEQFFGPGTRLTVL.

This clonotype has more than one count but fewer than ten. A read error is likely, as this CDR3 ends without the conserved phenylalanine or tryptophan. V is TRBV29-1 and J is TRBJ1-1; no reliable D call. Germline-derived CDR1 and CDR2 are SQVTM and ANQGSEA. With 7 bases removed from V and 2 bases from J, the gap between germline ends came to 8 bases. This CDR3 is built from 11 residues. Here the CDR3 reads CSDDGNTEAFL. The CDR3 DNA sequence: TGCAGCGACGACGGAAACACTGAAGCTTTCCTT.

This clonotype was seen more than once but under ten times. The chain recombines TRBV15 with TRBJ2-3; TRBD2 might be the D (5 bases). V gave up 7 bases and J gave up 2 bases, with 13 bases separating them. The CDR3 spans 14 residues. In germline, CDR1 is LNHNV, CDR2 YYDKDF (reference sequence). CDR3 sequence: CATTGILFTDTQYF. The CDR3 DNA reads TGTGCCACCACCGGGATTCTCTTCACAGATACGCAGTATTTT.

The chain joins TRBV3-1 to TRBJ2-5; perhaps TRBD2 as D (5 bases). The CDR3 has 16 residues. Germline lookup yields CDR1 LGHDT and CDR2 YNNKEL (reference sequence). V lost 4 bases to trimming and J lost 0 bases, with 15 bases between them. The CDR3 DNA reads TGTGCCAGCAGCCGGGCCACGGGGTGGAACCAAGAGACCCAGTACTTC. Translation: CASSRATGWNQETQYF.